This T cell receptor beta chain was sequenced in a study of identical twins. TCRdb fed the 5' RACE reads into MiXCR, producing one record per CDR3 protein. The sample shows about 730,000 distinct CDR3 sequences, 20% to 25% of them seen only once. The CDR3 runs 14 residues. With 8 bases clipped from V and 6 bases from J, the junction kept 10 bases outside the gene matches. Germline V lookup: CDR1 DFQATT, CDR2 SNEGSKA (reference sequence). Regarding this clonotype: Its matching antigen is unknown.

Study-wide results and limits: Alpha sequences out of frame and shared by twins had excess low generation probability.

This sample was shared with a second study, whose subject was T cells expressing NK-cell markers. Per that study: With respect to HCMV, seven of the eight sequenced donors were seropositive, and one was seronegative. In roughly six donors, dominant CD3+CD56+NKG2C+ clonotypes ranked among the top 10 CD8+ clonotypes. For a handful of donors, these clonotypes were likewise the leading ones in the CD3+CD56-NKG2C+ fraction.

The clonotype comes from a woman younger than 30 in good health. What was sequenced was PBMCs. V usage is TRBV20-1 and J usage is TRBJ2-7; 13 positions match TRBD2. The CDR3 nucleotides read TGCAGTTTTAGCAAAGGACTAGCGGGAGCCGAGCAGTACTTC. This gives the protein CSFSKGLAGAEQYF.